This record concerns one T cell receptor beta chain sequence. Its antigen is still unknown. The record originates from a study of T-cell memory formation after mild COVID-19. Study-wide findings and caveats: Pre-infection memory showed some responding clones, and this suggested that cross-reactive memory joined.

V gave up 7 bases and J gave up 0 bases, with 16 bases separating them. The CDR3 extends over 16 amino acids. Per germline, CDR1 SEHNR and CDR2 FQNEAQ (reference sequence). 5'RACE primed from the constant segment yielded TCR alpha and TCR beta cDNA libraries bearing sample barcodes and UMIs. TCRdb re-analysed the 5' RACE reads in MiXCR, keeping a single row per CDR3 protein. The sample has about 200,000 distinct CDR3 sequences, approximately 10% seen once; the top ten hold 3% to 4%. The chain uses TRBV7-9 and TRBJ1-3, with D uncertain. The sequenced sample was PBMCs or a T cell subset sorted from them (not recorded which). The source is a young man who had mild COVID-19 (a few samples of this study predate the infection). Cell type and time point are not known. CDR3 bases: TGTGCCAGCAAAACCACCGTAGCAGTCTCTGGAAACACCATATATTTT. Protein product: CASKTTVAVSGNTIYF.